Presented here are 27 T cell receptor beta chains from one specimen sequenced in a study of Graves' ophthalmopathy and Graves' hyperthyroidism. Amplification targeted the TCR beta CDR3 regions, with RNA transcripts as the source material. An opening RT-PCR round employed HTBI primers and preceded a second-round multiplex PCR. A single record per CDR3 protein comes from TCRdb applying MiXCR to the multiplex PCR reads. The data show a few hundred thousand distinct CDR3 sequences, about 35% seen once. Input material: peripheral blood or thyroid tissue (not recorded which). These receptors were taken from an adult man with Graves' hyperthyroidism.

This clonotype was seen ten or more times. CDR3 DNA: TGTGCCAGCAGTTACTCTCCAGGGGGCAGGGAGACCCAGTACTTC. Amino acids: CASSYSPGGRETQYF. The V and J genes are TRBV6-5 and TRBJ2-5; TRBD1 agrees at 8 bases. This CDR3 region has 15 residues. Germline lookup yields CDR1 MNHEY and CDR2 SVGAGI. The V and J ends lost 0 bases and 5 bases, in that order; junction bases with no gene match: 5.

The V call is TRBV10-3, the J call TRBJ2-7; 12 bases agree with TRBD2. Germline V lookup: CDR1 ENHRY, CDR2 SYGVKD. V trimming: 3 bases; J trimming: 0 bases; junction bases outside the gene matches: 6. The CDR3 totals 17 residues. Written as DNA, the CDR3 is TGTGCCATCAGTGAAGGTCTAGCGGGAGGGCCCTCCTACGAGCAGTACTTC. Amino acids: CAISEGLAGGPSYEQYF.

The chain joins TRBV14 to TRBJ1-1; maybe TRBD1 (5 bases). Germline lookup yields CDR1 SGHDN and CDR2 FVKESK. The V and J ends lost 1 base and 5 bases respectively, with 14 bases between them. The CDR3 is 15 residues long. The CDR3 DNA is TGTGCCAGCAGCCAAGTAGGGTGGGGACGGACTGAAGCTTTCTTT. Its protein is CASSQVGWGRTEAFF.

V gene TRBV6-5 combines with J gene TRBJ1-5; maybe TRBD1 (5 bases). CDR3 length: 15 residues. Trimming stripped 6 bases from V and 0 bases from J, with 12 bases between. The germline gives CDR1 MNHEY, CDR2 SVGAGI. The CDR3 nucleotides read TGTGCCAGCAGCCACAGGTTGGATAGCAATCAGCCCCAGCATTTT. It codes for CASSHRLDSNQPQHF.

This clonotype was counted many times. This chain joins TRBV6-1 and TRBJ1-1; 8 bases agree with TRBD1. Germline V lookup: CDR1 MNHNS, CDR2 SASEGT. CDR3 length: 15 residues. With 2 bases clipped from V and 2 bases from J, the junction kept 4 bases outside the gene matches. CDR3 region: CASSEFGQGNTEAFF. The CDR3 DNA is TGTGCCAGCAGTGAATTCGGACAGGGTAACACTGAAGCTTTCTTT.

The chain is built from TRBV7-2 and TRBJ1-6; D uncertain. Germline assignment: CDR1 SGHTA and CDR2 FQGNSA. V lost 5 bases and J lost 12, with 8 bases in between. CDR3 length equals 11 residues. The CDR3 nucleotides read TGTGCCAGCAGCCGCGACGGACCCCTCCACTTT. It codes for CASSRDGPLHF.

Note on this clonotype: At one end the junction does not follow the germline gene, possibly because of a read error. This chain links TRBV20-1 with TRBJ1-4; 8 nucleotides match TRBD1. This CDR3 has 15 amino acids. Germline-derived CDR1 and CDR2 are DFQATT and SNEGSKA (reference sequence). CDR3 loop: CSARGRTGFNEELFF. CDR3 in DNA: TGCAGTGCTAGAGGTCGGACAGGGTTTAATGAAGAACTGTTTTTT.

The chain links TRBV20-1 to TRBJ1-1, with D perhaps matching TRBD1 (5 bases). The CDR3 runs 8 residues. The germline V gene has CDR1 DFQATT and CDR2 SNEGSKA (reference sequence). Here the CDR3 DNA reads TGCGGGGGGGCTGAAGCTTTCTTT. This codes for CGGAEAFF.

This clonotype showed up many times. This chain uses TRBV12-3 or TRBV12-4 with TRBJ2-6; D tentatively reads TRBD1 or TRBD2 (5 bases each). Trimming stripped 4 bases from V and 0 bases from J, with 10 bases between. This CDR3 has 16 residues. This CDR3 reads CASSSWGSSGANVLTF. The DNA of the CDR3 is TGTGCCAGCAGTTCTTGGGGGAGCTCTGGGGCCAACGTCCTGACTTTC.

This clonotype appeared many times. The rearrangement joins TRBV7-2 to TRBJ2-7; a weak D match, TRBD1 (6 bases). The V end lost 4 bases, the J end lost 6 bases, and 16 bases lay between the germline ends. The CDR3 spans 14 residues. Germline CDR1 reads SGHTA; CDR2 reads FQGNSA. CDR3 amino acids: CASSWDTRNFEQYF. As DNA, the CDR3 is TGTGCCAGCAGCTGGGACACTCGGAATTTCGAGCAGTACTTC.

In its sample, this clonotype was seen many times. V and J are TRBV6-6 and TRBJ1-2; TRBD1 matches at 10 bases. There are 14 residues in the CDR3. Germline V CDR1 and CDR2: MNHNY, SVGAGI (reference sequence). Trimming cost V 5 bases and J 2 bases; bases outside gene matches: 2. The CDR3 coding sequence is TGTGCCAGCAGTAAGACAGGGGGCAACTATGGCTACACCTTC. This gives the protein CASSKTGGNYGYTF.

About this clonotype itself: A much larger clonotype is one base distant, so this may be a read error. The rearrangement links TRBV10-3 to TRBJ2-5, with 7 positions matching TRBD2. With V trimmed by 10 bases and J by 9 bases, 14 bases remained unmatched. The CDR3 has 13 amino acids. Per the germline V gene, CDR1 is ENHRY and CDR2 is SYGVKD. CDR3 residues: CASTELRREAQYF. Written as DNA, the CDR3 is TGTGCCAGCACCGAGCTACGTCGGGAGGCCCAGTACTTC.

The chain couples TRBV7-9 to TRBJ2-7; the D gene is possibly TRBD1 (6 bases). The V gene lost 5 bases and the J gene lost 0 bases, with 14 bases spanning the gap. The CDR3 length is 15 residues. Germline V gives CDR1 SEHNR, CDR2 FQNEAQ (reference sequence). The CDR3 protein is CASSRAGESSYEQYF. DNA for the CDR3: TGTGCCAGCAGCCGCGCAGGGGAAAGCTCCTACGAGCAGTACTTC.

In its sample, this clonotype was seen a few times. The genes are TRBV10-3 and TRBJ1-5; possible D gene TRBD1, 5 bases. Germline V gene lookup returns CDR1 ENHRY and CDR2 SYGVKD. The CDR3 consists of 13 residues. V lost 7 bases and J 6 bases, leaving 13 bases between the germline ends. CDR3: CAITGGPGQPQHF. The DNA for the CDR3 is TGTGCCATCACCGGGGGTCCGGGTCAGCCCCAGCATTTT.

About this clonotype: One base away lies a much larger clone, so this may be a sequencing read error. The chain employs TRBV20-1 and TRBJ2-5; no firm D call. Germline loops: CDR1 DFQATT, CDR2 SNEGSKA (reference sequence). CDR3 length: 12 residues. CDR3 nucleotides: TGCAGTGTTAGAGATCTCCAAGAGACCCAGTACTTC. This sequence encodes CSVRDLQETQYF.

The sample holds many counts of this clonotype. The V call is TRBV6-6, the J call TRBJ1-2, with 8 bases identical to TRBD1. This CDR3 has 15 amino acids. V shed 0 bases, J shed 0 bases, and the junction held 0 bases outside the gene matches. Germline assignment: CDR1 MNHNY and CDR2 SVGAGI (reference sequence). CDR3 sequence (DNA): TGTGCCAGCAGTTACTCGACAGGGGCTAACTATGGCTACACCTTC. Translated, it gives CASSYSTGANYGYTF.

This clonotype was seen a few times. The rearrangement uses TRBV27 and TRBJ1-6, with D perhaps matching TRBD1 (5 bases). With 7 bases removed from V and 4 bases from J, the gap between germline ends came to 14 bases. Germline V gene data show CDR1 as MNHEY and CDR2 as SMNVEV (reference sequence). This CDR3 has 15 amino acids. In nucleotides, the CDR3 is TGTGCCAGCAACCCAGGGTCCGGGTATAATTCACCCCTCCACTTT. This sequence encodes CASNPGSGYNSPLHF.

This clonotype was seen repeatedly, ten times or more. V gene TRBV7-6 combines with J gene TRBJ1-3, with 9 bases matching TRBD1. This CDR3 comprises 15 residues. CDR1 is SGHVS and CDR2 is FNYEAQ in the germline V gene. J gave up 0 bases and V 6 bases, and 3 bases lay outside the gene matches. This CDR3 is CASSTDRGSGNTIYF. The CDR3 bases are TGTGCCAGCAGTACGGACAGGGGCTCTGGAAACACCATATATTTT.

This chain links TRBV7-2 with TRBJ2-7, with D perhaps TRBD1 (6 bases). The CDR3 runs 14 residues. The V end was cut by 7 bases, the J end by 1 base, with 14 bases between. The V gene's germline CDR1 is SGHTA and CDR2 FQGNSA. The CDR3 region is CASIRAGDSYEQYF. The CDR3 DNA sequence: TGTGCCAGCATCCGGGCAGGGGATTCCTACGAGCAGTACTTC.

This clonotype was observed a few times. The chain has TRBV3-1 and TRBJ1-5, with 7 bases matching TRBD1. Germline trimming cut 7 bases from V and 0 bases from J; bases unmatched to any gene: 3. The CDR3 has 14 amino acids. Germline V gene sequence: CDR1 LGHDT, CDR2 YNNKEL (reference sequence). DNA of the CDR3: TGTGCCAGCACCCAGGGGGTTAGCAATCAGCCCCAGCATTTT. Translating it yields CASTQGVSNQPQHF.

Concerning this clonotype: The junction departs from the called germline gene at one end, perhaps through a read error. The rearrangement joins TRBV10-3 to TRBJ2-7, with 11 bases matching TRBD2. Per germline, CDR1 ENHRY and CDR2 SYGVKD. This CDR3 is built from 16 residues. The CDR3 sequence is CASSEAVGTSGYEQYF. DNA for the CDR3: TGTGCCAGCAGTGAAGCCGTGGGGACTAGCGGATACGAGCAGTACTTC.

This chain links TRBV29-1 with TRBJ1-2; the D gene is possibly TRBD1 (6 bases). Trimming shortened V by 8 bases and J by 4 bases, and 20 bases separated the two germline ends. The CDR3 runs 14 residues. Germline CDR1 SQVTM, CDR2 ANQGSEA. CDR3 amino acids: CSLSKGGHVYGYTF. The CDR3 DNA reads TGCAGCTTGTCAAAAGGGGGACACGTCTATGGCTACACCTTC.

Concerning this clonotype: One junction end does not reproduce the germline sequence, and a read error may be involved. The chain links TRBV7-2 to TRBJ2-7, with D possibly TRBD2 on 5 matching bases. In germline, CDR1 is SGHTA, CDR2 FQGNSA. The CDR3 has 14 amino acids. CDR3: CASNLTGSSYEQYF. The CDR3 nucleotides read TGTGCCAGCAACTTAACGGGAAGCTCCTACGAGCAGTACTTC.

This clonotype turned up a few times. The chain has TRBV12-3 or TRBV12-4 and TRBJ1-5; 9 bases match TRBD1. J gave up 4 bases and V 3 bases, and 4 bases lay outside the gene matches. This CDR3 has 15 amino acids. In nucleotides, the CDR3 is TGTGCCAGCAGTTTTTCACAGGGGGCGAATCAGCCCCAGCATTTT. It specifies CASSFSQGANQPQHF.

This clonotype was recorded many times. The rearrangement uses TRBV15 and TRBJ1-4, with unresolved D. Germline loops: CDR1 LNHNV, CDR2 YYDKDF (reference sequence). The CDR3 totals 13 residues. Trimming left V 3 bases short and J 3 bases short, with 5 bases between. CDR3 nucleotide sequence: TGTGCCACCAGCAGGACACCTAATGAAAAACTGTTTTTT. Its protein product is CATSRTPNEKLFF.

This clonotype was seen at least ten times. DNA of the CDR3: TGCAGTGCTAGAAGACAGGGAATCACAGCTAACTATGGCTACACCTTC. Amino acids: CSARRQGITANYGYTF. J is TRBJ1-2 and V is TRBV20-1; TRBD1 agrees at 7 bases. CDR1 and CDR2 from the germline V gene are DFQATT and SNEGSKA (reference sequence). The CDR3 spans 16 residues. V lost 2 bases, J lost 0 bases, and 9 bases stayed unmatched.

The CDR3 protein is CASSSVDRATGYTF. As DNA, the CDR3 is TGTGCCAGCAGTTCCGTCGACAGGGCTACTGGCTACACCTTC. The V gene is TRBV5-4, the J gene TRBJ1-2; 7 nucleotides line up with TRBD1. Germline V CDR1 and CDR2: SGHNT, YYREEE (reference sequence). This CDR3 is built from 14 residues. The junction had 11 bases not matched to a gene; V was cut back by 5 bases and J by 7 bases.